This TCR beta chain was observed in a study of T cells expressing NK-cell markers. Across the whole study: In sorted CD3+CD56+NKG2C+, CD3+CD56+NKG2C- and CD3+CD56-NKG2C+ T cells, TCR beta repertoires were obtained. The sequencing cohort of eight donors included seven HCMV-seropositive individuals and one seronegative individual. Findings and caveats of the study: The study left the HCMV specificity of expanded NKG2C+ T cell clones unresolved. In a handful of donors, dominant clonotypes made up 28.3-60.1% of CD3+CD56-NKG2C+ cells.

CDR3 length: 13 amino acids. Germline CDR1 and CDR2: SGHTA and FQGNSA. Using the 5' RACE reads, TCRdb records one entry per CDR3 protein without DNA. The sample features fewer than 300,000 distinct CDR3 sequences, with around 4.2% in its top ten. A note on this clonotype: Its antigen is currently unknown.

The sequenced sample was blood T cells: a sorted CD56 or NKG2C T cell subset, CD4+ or CD8+ T cells, or bulk PBMC T cells (not recorded which). V usage is TRBV7-2 and J usage is TRBJ2-5; TCRdb names TRBD2, which stays unverified in the absence of DNA. The clonotype originates from a woman aged 18 to 75 in good health. CDR3 amino acids: CASSTDSQETQYF.